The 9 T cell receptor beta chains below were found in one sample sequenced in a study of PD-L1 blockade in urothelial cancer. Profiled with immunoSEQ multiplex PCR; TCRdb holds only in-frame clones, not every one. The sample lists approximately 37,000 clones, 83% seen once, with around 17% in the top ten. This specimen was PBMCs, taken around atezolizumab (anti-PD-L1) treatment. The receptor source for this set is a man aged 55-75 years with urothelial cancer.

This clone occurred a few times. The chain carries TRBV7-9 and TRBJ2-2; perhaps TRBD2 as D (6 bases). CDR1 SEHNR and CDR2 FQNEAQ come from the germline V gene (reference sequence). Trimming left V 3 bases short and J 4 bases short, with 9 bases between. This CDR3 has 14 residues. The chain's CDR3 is CASSFREITGELFF. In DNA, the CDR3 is TGTGCCAGCAGCTTTCGGGAGATCACCGGGGAGCTGTTTTTT.

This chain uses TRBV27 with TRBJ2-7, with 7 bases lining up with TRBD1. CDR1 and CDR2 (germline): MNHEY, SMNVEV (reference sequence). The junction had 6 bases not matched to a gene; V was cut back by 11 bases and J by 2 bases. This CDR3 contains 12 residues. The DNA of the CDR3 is TGTGCCGGTGTTGACAGGGCCTACGAGCAGTACTTC. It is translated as CAGVDRAYEQYF.

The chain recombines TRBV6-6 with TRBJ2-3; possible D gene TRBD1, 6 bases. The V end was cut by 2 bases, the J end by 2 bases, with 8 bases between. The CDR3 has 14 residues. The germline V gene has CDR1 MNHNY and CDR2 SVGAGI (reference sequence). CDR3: CASSYAGVTDTQYF. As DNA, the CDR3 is TGTGCCAGCAGTTACGCAGGGGTCACAGATACGCAGTATTTT.

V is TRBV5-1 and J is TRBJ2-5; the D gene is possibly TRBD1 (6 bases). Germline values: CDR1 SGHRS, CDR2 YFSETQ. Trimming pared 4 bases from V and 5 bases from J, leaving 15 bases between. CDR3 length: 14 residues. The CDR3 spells CASSRDTPGETQYF. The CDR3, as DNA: TGCGCCAGCAGCCGGGACACCCCGGGGGAGACCCAGTACTTC.

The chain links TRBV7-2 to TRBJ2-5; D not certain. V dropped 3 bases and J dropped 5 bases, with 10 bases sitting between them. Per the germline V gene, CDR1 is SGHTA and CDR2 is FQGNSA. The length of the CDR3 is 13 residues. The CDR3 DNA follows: TGTGCCAGCAGCTTCGCAGGCCCGGAGACCCAGTACTTC. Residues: CASSFAGPETQYF.

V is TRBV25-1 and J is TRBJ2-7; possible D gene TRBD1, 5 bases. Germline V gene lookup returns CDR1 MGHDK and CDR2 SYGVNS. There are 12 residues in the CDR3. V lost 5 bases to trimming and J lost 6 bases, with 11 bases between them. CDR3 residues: CASSPGHREQYF. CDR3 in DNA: TGTGCCAGCAGTCCTGGACACCGCGAGCAGTACTTC.

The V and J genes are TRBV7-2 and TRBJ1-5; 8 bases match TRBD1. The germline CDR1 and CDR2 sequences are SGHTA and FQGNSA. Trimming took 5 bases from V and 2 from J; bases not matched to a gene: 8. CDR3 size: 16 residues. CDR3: CASSPDRVLGNQPQHF. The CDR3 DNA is TGTGCCAGCAGCCCGGACAGGGTGTTAGGCAATCAGCCCCAGCATTTT.

CDR3 nucleotides: TGTGCCAGCAGTGATCTCCAAGCGTACGAGCAGTACTTC. As protein: CASSDLQAYEQYF. V usage is TRBV6-1 and J usage is TRBJ2-7; D gene uncertain. The V gene's germline CDR1 is MNHNS and CDR2 SASEGT. This CDR3 is 13 amino acids long. Trimming removed 3 bases from V and 4 bases from J, with 10 bases in between.

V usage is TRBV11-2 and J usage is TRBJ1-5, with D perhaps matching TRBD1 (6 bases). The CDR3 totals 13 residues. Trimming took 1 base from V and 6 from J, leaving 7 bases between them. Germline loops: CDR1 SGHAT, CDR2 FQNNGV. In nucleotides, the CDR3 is TGTGCCAGCAGCTTAGGGACAGCTCAGCCCCAGCATTTT. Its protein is CASSLGTAQPQHF.